This T cell receptor (beta chain) came from a study of cytomegalovirus exposure and HLA in healthy donors. Study results and limitations: Prior analysis indicated that the majority of TCR beta V segments exhibited productivity approximately 87% or approximately 30% of the time.

As for this clone: The antigen is not known.

The PCR employed 60 Vbeta primers together with 13 Jbeta primers. Generated by immunoSEQ multiplex PCR, the TCRdb table keeps only in-frame clones and is missing some. The sample includes 150,000 to 200,000 clones, around 85% of them seen just once. CDR1 SGHVS and CDR2 FQNEAQ come from the germline V gene. V was trimmed by 5 bases and J by 3 bases, leaving 4 bases between them. The CDR3 is 12 amino acids. This receptor was obtained from a man in his late teens or twenties in good health and CMV-seronegative. Source material: PBMCs. This chain joins TRBV7-8 and TRBJ2-2; D unclear. The CDR3, as DNA: TGTGCCAGCAGCCGGGACACCGGGGAGCTGTTTTTT. Amino acid sequence: CASSRDTGELFF. Together with reference TRBV7-8 and TRBJ2-2, the CDR3 gives the full variable domain: GAGVSQSPRYKVAKRGQDVALRCDPISGHVSLFWYQQALGQGPEFLTYFQNEAQLDKSGLPSDRFFAERPEGSVSTLKIQRTQQEDSAVYLCASSRDTGELFFGEGSRLTVL.